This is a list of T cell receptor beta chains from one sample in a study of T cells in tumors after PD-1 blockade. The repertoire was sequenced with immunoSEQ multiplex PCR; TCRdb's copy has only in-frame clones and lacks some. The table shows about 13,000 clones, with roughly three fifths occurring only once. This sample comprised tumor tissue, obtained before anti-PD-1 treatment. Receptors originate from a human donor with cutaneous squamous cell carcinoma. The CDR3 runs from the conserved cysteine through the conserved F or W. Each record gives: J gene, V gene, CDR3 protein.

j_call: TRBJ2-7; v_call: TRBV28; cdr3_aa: CASSLAPGRGGYEQYF
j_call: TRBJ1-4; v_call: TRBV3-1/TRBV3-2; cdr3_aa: CASSQDAGGLGKLFF
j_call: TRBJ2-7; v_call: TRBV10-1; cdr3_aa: CASSESGAYEQYF
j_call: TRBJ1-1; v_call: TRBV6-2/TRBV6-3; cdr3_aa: CASRSQGRLYEAFF
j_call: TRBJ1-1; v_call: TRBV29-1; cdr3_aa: CSIWTGLNTEAFF
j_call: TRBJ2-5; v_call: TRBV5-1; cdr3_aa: CASSLGFSGGRMETQYF
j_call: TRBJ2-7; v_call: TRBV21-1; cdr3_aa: CASSKARGPRQGRPYEQYF
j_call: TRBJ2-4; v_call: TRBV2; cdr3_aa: CASSPENIQYF
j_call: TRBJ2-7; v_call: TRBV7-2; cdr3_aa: CASSFSGGAPEQYF
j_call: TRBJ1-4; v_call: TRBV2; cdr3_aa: CASLTYPNEKLFF
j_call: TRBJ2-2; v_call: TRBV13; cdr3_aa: CASSSAPGRLAGAGELFF
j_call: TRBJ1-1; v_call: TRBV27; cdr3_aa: CASSFGGGAEAFF
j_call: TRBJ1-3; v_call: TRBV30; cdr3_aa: CAWMGSGNTIYF
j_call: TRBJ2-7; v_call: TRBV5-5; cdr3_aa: CASSSPDRVHEQYF
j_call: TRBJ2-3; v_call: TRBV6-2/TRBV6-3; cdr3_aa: CASSYMYRRHTQYF
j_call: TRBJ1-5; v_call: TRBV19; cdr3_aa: CATSGGGLGNQPQHF
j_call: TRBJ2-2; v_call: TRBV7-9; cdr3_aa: CASSLAGTGKLFF
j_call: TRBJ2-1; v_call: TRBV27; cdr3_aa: CASSKTSRNEQFF
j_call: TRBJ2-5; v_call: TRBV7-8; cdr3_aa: CASSSEVAGGGETQYF
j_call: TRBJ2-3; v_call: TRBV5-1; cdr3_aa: CASSLVGQGDTQYF
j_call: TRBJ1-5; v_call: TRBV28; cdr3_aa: CASRRTGDGQPQHF
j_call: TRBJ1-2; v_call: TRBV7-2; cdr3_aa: CASSLQGGIYGYTF
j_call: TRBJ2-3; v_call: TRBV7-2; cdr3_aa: CASSLDPTLRDTQYF
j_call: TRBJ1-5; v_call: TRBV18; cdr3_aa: CASSPPGRSNQPQHF
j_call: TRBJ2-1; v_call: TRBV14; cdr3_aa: CASSQGMAAHEQFF
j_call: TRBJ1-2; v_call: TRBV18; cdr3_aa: CASSAQDGYTF
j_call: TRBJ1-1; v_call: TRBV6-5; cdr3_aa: CASSRQGGQKKAFF
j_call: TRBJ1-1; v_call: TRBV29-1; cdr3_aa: CSVEGGELEAFF
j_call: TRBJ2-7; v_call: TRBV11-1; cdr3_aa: CASSFGLAGTYEQYF
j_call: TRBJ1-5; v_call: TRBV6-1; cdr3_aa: CASSEFGQYRLQPQHF
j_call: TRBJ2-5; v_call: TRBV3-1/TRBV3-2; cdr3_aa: CASSQVSRRGTQYF
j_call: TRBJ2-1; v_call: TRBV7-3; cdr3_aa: CASSLGTSGNEQFF
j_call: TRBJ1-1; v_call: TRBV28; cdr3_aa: CASNPPSSLGTEAFF
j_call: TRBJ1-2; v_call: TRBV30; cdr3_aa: CACYGGGPNYGYNF
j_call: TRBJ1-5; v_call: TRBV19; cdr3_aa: CASSIRGNQPQHF
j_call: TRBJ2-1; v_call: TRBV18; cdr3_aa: CASSSELVPGSYNEQFF
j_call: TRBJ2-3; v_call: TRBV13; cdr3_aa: CASSRLATSTDTQYF
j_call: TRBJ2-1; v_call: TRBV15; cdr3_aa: CATSNGLAVYNEQFF
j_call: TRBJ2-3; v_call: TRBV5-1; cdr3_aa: CASSLLGTGLTDTQYF
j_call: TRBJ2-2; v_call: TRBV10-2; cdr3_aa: CASRREQGNTGELFF
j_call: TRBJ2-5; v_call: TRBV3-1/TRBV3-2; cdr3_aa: CASSHSFGGPGTQYF
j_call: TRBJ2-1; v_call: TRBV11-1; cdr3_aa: CASSFGLAGSYEQFF
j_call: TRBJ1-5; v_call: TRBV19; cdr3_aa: CASSAAGQRGVYSNQPQHF